The following is a T cell receptor beta chain sequence with its context. Its antigen is currently unknown. This entry is derived from a study of cytomegalovirus exposure and HLA in healthy donors. At the level of the study: From HLA-typed donors, an early data release held 70 million to 100 million unique TCRs. Findings and caveats of the study: Being productive about 90% or about 30% of the time was typical of most TCR beta V segments in an earlier analysis. As a later analysis showed, a missense DCLRE1C variant was linked to trimming of TCR beta V- and J-genes. In a later analysis, the majority of CMV-associated beta chains seemingly showed HLA restriction.

The PCR was carried out with 60 Vbeta primers and 13 Jbeta primers. Sequencing used immunoSEQ multiplex PCR; TCRdb keeps in-frame clones, though not all of them. The data show about 82,000 clones, about 78% seen once. This CDR3 is built from 17 residues. J was trimmed by 3 bases and V by 0 bases; bases with no gene match: 9. Per the germline V gene, CDR1 is SGHDN and CDR2 is FVKESK. V gene TRBV14 combines with J gene TRBJ2-5; TRBD1 matches at 8 bases. Sequencing was carried out using PBMCs. The TCR comes from a male donor in good health and CMV-seropositive. CDR3 loop: CASSQDWDRWVKETQYF. For the CDR3, the DNA is TGTGCCAGCAGCCAAGATTGGGACAGGTGGGTGAAAGAGACCCAGTACTTC.